This is a list of T cell receptor beta chains from one sample in a study of PD-1 blockade in classical Hodgkin lymphoma. Some clones are missing from TCRdb's copy, which holds only in-frame ones; the method was immunoSEQ multiplex PCR. Of more than 140,000 clones in the sample, just under 80% were seen once. The sample consisted of peripheral blood mononuclear cells (PBMCs), taken before the second cycle of nivolumab. All receptors derive from a human donor with classical Hodgkin lymphoma. CDR3s include the opening cysteine and the closing phenylalanine or tryptophan. The D gene is left open where the match is weak. For some rows the clone size is stated as once, few or many, or as a class when expanded; others skip it.

d_call: -; cdr3_length: 16; clone_size: -; j_call: TRBJ2-1; v_call: TRBV7-8; cdr3_nt: TGTGCCAGCAGCTTTAATGGGCGGGACCTGAGTAATGAGCAGTTCTTC; cdr3_aa: CASSFNGRDLSNEQFF
d_call: -; cdr3_length: 14; clone_size: few; j_call: TRBJ1-2; v_call: TRBV5-1; cdr3_nt: TGCGCCAGCAGCTTGGGAACAGGGATACATGGCTACACCTTC; cdr3_aa: CASSLGTGIHGYTF
d_call: -; cdr3_length: 14; clone_size: -; j_call: TRBJ1-2; v_call: TRBV18; cdr3_nt: TGTGCCAGCTCACCTTCCGCCAGGGACTGGAGCCACACCTTC; cdr3_aa: CASSPSARDWSHTF
d_call: -; cdr3_length: 14; clone_size: few; j_call: TRBJ1-1; v_call: TRBV7-2; cdr3_nt: TGTGCCAGCAGCTTCCAGGCCAGCGACACTGAAGCTTTCTTT; cdr3_aa: CASSFQASDTEAFF
d_call: TRBD1; cdr3_length: 13; clone_size: few; j_call: TRBJ2-1; v_call: TRBV2; cdr3_nt: TGTGCCAGCAAGAGGGCAGGGGGAAATGAGCAGTTCTTC; cdr3_aa: CASKRAGGNEQFF
d_call: -; cdr3_length: 13; clone_size: few; j_call: TRBJ1-2; v_call: TRBV2; cdr3_nt: TGTGCCAGGTCCCCAGGTAGCGGCTATGGCTACACCTTC; cdr3_aa: CARSPGSGYGYTF
d_call: -; cdr3_length: 17; clone_size: -; j_call: TRBJ1-4; v_call: TRBV14; cdr3_nt: TGTGCCAGCAGCCAAGGGCCTACAGGGCGGAGGAATGAAAAACTGTTTTTT; cdr3_aa: CASSQGPTGRRNEKLFF
d_call: TRBD2; cdr3_length: 15; clone_size: -; j_call: TRBJ2-2; v_call: TRBV11-3; cdr3_nt: TGTGCCAGCAGCCGCCGGACTAGCGGGACCGGGGAGCTGTTTTTT; cdr3_aa: CASSRRTSGTGELFF
d_call: -; cdr3_length: 14; clone_size: -; j_call: TRBJ2-1; v_call: TRBV28; cdr3_nt: TGTGCCAGCTGGGAGGGGGGCTCCTACAATGAGCAGTTCTTC; cdr3_aa: CASWEGGSYNEQFF
d_call: TRBD2; cdr3_length: 14; clone_size: -; j_call: TRBJ2-7; v_call: TRBV19; cdr3_nt: TGTGCCAGTGGTCTAGCGGGTATCTCCTACGAGCAGTACTTC; cdr3_aa: CASGLAGISYEQYF
d_call: TRBD1; cdr3_length: 13; clone_size: once; j_call: TRBJ1-2; v_call: TRBV28; cdr3_nt: TGTGCCAGCAGGCTTCCAGGGACAGGCGGCTACACCTTC; cdr3_aa: CASRLPGTGGYTF
d_call: TRBD1; cdr3_length: 14; clone_size: -; j_call: TRBJ2-7; v_call: TRBV7-9; cdr3_nt: TGTGCCAGCAGCACGTACAGGGGGAACTACGAGCAGTACTTC; cdr3_aa: CASSTYRGNYEQYF
d_call: TRBD1; cdr3_length: 16; clone_size: -; j_call: TRBJ1-6; v_call: TRBV2; cdr3_nt: TGTGCCAGCAGTGAGGGGGGGACAGCCTCAAATTCACCCCTCCACTTT; cdr3_aa: CASSEGGTASNSPLHF
d_call: -; cdr3_length: 12; clone_size: -; j_call: TRBJ2-3; v_call: TRBV7-2; cdr3_nt: TGTGCCAGCAGCCGGTACACAGATACGCAGTATTTT; cdr3_aa: CASSRYTDTQYF
d_call: -; cdr3_length: 16; clone_size: -; j_call: TRBJ2-6; v_call: TRBV4-3; cdr3_nt: TGCGCCAGCAGCCACCTCATGGGGGGAGGGGCCAACGTCCTGACTTTC; cdr3_aa: CASSHLMGGGANVLTF
d_call: -; cdr3_length: 12; clone_size: -; j_call: TRBJ2-5; v_call: TRBV7-9; cdr3_nt: TGTGCCAGCAGCTTAGCTCTAGAGACCCAGTACTTC; cdr3_aa: CASSLALETQYF
d_call: -; cdr3_length: 13; clone_size: -; j_call: TRBJ2-7; v_call: TRBV29-1; cdr3_nt: TGCAGCGTTGAAGTAGGCAGGGGCTACGAGCAGTACTTC; cdr3_aa: CSVEVGRGYEQYF
d_call: TRBD1; cdr3_length: 19; clone_size: few; j_call: TRBJ1-3; v_call: TRBV7-3; cdr3_nt: TGTGCCAGCAGCTTTCTGGACGGGACAGCCATTTACTCTGGAAACACCATATATTTT; cdr3_aa: CASSFLDGTAIYSGNTIYF
d_call: -; cdr3_length: 16; clone_size: -; j_call: TRBJ2-7; v_call: TRBV5-4; cdr3_nt: TGTGCCAGCAGCCGGCCCGGAACAGCCAACTCCTACGAGCAGTACTTC; cdr3_aa: CASSRPGTANSYEQYF
d_call: TRBD2; cdr3_length: 18; clone_size: -; j_call: TRBJ2-3; v_call: TRBV10-3; cdr3_nt: TGTGCCATCGGGTCGGGACTAGCGGGAACGACTAGCACAGATACGCAGTATTTT; cdr3_aa: CAIGSGLAGTTSTDTQYF
d_call: -; cdr3_length: 13; clone_size: -; j_call: TRBJ2-5; v_call: TRBV5-6; cdr3_nt: TGTGCCAGCAGCTCCTACAGGTTGGAGACCCAGTACTTC; cdr3_aa: CASSSYRLETQYF
d_call: -; cdr3_length: 14; clone_size: -; j_call: TRBJ1-2; v_call: TRBV5-1; cdr3_nt: TGCGCCAGCAGCTTGGCCGGGGAGAACTATGGCTACACCTTC; cdr3_aa: CASSLAGENYGYTF
d_call: TRBD1; cdr3_length: 16; clone_size: -; j_call: TRBJ2-7; v_call: TRBV6-5; cdr3_nt: TGTGCCAGCAGTTACTCGGGGCAGGGGGCGCGGTACGAGCAGTACTTC; cdr3_aa: CASSYSGQGARYEQYF
d_call: TRBD1; cdr3_length: 15; clone_size: few; j_call: TRBJ1-5; v_call: TRBV19; cdr3_nt: TGTGCCAGTAGAGGGACAGGGGGCTTCAATCAGCCCCAGCATTTT; cdr3_aa: CASRGTGGFNQPQHF
d_call: TRBD2; cdr3_length: 15; clone_size: -; j_call: TRBJ2-3; v_call: TRBV5-4; cdr3_nt: TGTGCCAGCAGCTTGTTTGGTAGCGGGAGGAATACGCAGTATTTT; cdr3_aa: CASSLFGSGRNTQYF
d_call: TRBD1; cdr3_length: 14; clone_size: -; j_call: TRBJ2-7; v_call: TRBV7-6; cdr3_nt: TGTGCCAGCAGCTTAGCTCGCACAGGGGGAGAGCAGTACTTC; cdr3_aa: CASSLARTGGEQYF
d_call: -; cdr3_length: 15; clone_size: -; j_call: TRBJ1-1; v_call: TRBV19; cdr3_nt: TGTGCCAGTAGATTATTGGCACAGGGGAACACTGAAGCTTTCTTT; cdr3_aa: CASRLLAQGNTEAFF
d_call: -; cdr3_length: 13; clone_size: few; j_call: TRBJ2-1; v_call: TRBV4-2; cdr3_nt: TGTGCCAGCAGCCAAGATGGGTTAGATGAGCAGTTCTTC; cdr3_aa: CASSQDGLDEQFF
d_call: -; cdr3_length: 14; clone_size: -; j_call: TRBJ2-1; v_call: TRBV5-1; cdr3_nt: TGCGCCAGCAGCTTGGATTCGACTAGCAATGAGCAGTTCTTC; cdr3_aa: CASSLDSTSNEQFF
d_call: -; cdr3_length: 14; clone_size: once; j_call: TRBJ2-3; v_call: TRBV19; cdr3_nt: TGTGCCAGTAAAACGGACCCTAGCACAGATACGCAGTATTTT; cdr3_aa: CASKTDPSTDTQYF
d_call: -; cdr3_length: 16; clone_size: -; j_call: TRBJ2-3; v_call: TRBV6-5; cdr3_nt: TGTGCCAGCAGTTACGCCGGAGCGGAGGACACAGATACGCAGTATTTT; cdr3_aa: CASSYAGAEDTDTQYF
d_call: TRBD1; cdr3_length: 13; clone_size: -; j_call: TRBJ1-2; v_call: TRBV29-1; cdr3_nt: TGCAGCGTAGAGGGGACAGCTCTCTATGGCTACACCTTC; cdr3_aa: CSVEGTALYGYTF
d_call: -; cdr3_length: 16; clone_size: -; j_call: TRBJ2-2; v_call: TRBV10-3; cdr3_nt: TGTGCCATCAGTGATGGGAGTCAGGGTTGGACCGGGGAGCTGTTTTTT; cdr3_aa: CAISDGSQGWTGELFF
d_call: -; cdr3_length: 23; clone_size: -; j_call: TRBJ2-1; v_call: TRBV2; cdr3_nt: TGTGCCACCAAAATCCAAGTAGCGACATTCAGATTAGGCTCAATTAGCTCCTACAATGAGCAGTTCTTC; cdr3_aa: CATKIQVATFRLGSISSYNEQFF
d_call: -; cdr3_length: 14; clone_size: -; j_call: TRBJ1-4; v_call: TRBV18; cdr3_nt: TGTGCCAGCTCGCAAACTACAACTAATGAAAAACTGTTTTTT; cdr3_aa: CASSQTTTNEKLFF
d_call: TRBD1; cdr3_length: 14; clone_size: -; j_call: TRBJ2-7; v_call: TRBV6-5; cdr3_nt: TGTGCCAGCAGTCCGAATACAGGGGGCAGCGAGCAGTACTTC; cdr3_aa: CASSPNTGGSEQYF
d_call: TRBD1; cdr3_length: 15; clone_size: -; j_call: TRBJ2-5; v_call: TRBV19; cdr3_nt: TGTGCCAGTAGTCAAACTACAGGGGACCAAGAGACCCAGTACTTC; cdr3_aa: CASSQTTGDQETQYF
d_call: -; cdr3_length: 16; clone_size: -; j_call: TRBJ2-1; v_call: TRBV7-9; cdr3_nt: TGTGCCAGCAGCTTATCGCAGGGGATTCTGACTAATGAGCAGTTCTTC; cdr3_aa: CASSLSQGILTNEQFF
d_call: TRBD1; cdr3_length: 14; clone_size: -; j_call: TRBJ1-2; v_call: TRBV5-4; cdr3_nt: TGTGCCAGCAGCTCGACAGGGGATAACTATGGCTACACCTTC; cdr3_aa: CASSSTGDNYGYTF
d_call: -; cdr3_length: 13; clone_size: -; j_call: TRBJ1-5; v_call: TRBV19; cdr3_nt: TGTGCCAGTACAGGTTTAGGGAAACAGCCCCAGCATTTT; cdr3_aa: CASTGLGKQPQHF
d_call: TRBD2; cdr3_length: 18; clone_size: -; j_call: TRBJ2-5; v_call: TRBV5-1; cdr3_nt: TGCGCCAGCAGCCCGTTTAGCGGGGGGGCCTTTCTACAAGAGACCCAGTACTTC; cdr3_aa: CASSPFSGGAFLQETQYF
d_call: -; cdr3_length: 13; clone_size: -; j_call: TRBJ1-1; v_call: TRBV27; cdr3_nt: TGTGCCAGCAGTTTTGTCGATAACACTGAAGCTTTCTTT; cdr3_aa: CASSFVDNTEAFF